The 32 T cell receptor beta chains listed next were all sequenced from one sample in a study of T cells after yellow fever vaccination. TCRdb re-derived calls from the 5' RACE reads in MiXCR, one entry per CDR3 protein. The table includes about 220,000 distinct CDR3 sequences, less than 3.5% detected once. The sample consisted of CD4+ T cells sorted from PBMCs, taken 10 days after the yellow fever booster vaccination. Source of these receptors: a man aged 18 to 30 who received the YFV17D yellow fever vaccine.

This clonotype was counted many times. J is TRBJ2-3 and V is TRBV5-1; unclear D gene. This CDR3 has 13 amino acids. CDR1 and CDR2 from the germline V gene are SGHRS and YFSETQ. V lost 3 bases and J 3 bases, leaving 8 bases between the germline ends. CDR3 loop: CASSYEGTDTQYF. The CDR3 bases are TGCGCCAGCAGCTACGAAGGGACAGATACGCAGTATTTT.

This clonotype was found many times. V gene TRBV20-1 combines with J gene TRBJ2-3; 12 positions match TRBD2. CDR3 length: 14 amino acids. Trimming cost V 6 bases and J 4 bases; bases outside gene matches: 5. Germline V gene data show CDR1 as DFQATT and CDR2 as SNEGSKA (reference sequence). The CDR3 here is CSAPTSGGSDTQYF. The CDR3 DNA reads TGCAGTGCGCCGACTAGCGGGGGATCAGATACGCAGTATTTT.

This clonotype was seen a few times. The chain combines TRBV15 with TRBJ2-1; D is perhaps TRBD2 (5 bases). Germline CDR1 is LNHNV and CDR2 is YYDKDF (reference sequence). The CDR3 contains 13 residues. Trimming pared 1 base from V and 7 bases from J, leaving 8 bases between. The CDR3 DNA reads as TGTGCCACCAGCAGAGGACCGGGAAATGAGCAGTTCTTC. It encodes CATSRGPGNEQFF.

The sample holds a few counts of this clonotype. For the CDR3, the DNA is TGTGCCAGCAGCCACGGGGGTTTTGATTCACCCCTCCACTTT. Translation: CASSHGGFDSPLHF. The rearrangement uses TRBV28 and TRBJ1-6, with D perhaps TRBD1 (5 bases). The V and J ends lost 6 bases and 8 bases respectively, with 14 bases between them. From germline, CDR1 is MDHEN and CDR2 SYDVKM. The CDR3 sequence is 14 residues long.

This clonotype showed up many times. The J gene is TRBJ1-2, the V gene TRBV7-9; D not resolved. The CDR3 is made up of 14 amino acids. Looked up from germline, CDR1 is SEHNR and CDR2 is FQNEAQ (reference sequence). The germline V and J ends were trimmed by 3 bases and 7 bases, with 15 bases remaining between them. CDR3 in amino acids: CASSLDSPESGYTF. As DNA, the CDR3 is TGTGCCAGCAGCTTGGATTCGCCAGAGTCTGGCTACACCTTC.

The chain links TRBV5-1 to TRBJ1-2; 9 bases are a match to TRBD1. This CDR3 contains 13 residues. The junction had 5 bases not matched to a gene; V was cut back by 4 bases and J by 7 bases. Germline V CDR1 and CDR2: SGHRS, YFSETQ. CDR3 sequence reads: CASSEGQGGGYTF. CDR3 DNA: TGCGCCAGCAGCGAGGGACAGGGCGGTGGCTACACCTTC.

J is TRBJ1-5 and V is TRBV6-6, with TRBD1 as a possible D gene (5 bases). V was cut by 7 bases and J by 4 bases, with 14 bases left in between. This CDR3 has 14 amino acids. Per germline, CDR1 MNHNY and CDR2 SVGAGI (reference sequence). CDR3 bases: TGTGCCAGCACCAAACGACGGGGGAATCAGCCCCAGCATTTT. Translated, it gives CASTKRRGNQPQHF.

The V and J genes are TRBV20-1 and TRBJ2-7; D is unclear. Trimming stripped 1 base from V and 4 bases from J, with 11 bases between. CDR1 is DFQATT, CDR2 SNEGSKA, per germline (reference sequence). CDR3 length: 13 amino acids. This chain's CDR3 is CSARVPLGYEQYF. CDR3 sequence (DNA): TGCAGTGCTAGAGTCCCCTTGGGGTACGAGCAGTACTTC.

This clonotype was counted between two and nine times. V is TRBV9 and J is TRBJ1-5, with D uncertain. The germline V and J ends were trimmed by 3 bases and 15 bases, with 16 bases remaining between them. Germline-derived CDR1 and CDR2 are SGDLS and YYNGEE. The CDR3 runs to 12 residues. Here the CDR3 DNA reads TGTGCCAGCAGCGCCCGACAAGGTCGTCGGCATTTT. Amino acids: CASSARQGRRHF.

In this sample, this clonotype turned up many times. The chain combines TRBV7-2 with TRBJ1-1; the D gene is possibly TRBD1 (5 bases). This CDR3 contains 13 residues. The germline V gene encodes CDR1 SGHTA and CDR2 FQGNSA. Trimming took off 5 bases at V and 6 bases at J, with 13 bases between the two ends. CDR3 amino acids: CASSKWGGAEAFF. The CDR3 DNA reads TGTGCCAGCAGCAAGTGGGGAGGGGCTGAAGCTTTCTTT.

This clonotype was picked up a small number of times. This rearrangement joins TRBV28 to TRBJ2-7; 7 bases are shared with TRBD2. J gave up 2 bases and V 8 bases, and 3 bases lay outside the gene matches. This CDR3 comprises 12 residues. Germline V lookup: CDR1 MDHEN, CDR2 SYDVKM. Here the CDR3 reads CASGRGAYEQYV. CDR3 coding DNA: TGTGCCAGCGGACGGGGGGCCTACGAGCAGTACGTC.

This clonotype was seen ten or more times. This chain connects TRBV20-1 to TRBJ1-2; D perhaps matches TRBD1 (5 bases). Per germline, CDR1 DFQATT and CDR2 SNEGSKA (reference sequence). V lost 5 bases, J lost 8 bases, and 15 bases lay in between. The CDR3 extends over 12 amino acids. Here the CDR3 reads CSAHSRDGGYTF. Here the CDR3 DNA reads TGCAGTGCTCATTCACGGGACGGCGGCTACACCTTC.

This clonotype has a count of ten or more. The chain couples TRBV10-3 to TRBJ1-1; the D gene is possibly TRBD1 (5 bases). Trimming shortened V by 10 bases and J by 2 bases, and 23 bases separated the two germline ends. Looked up from germline, CDR1 is ENHRY and CDR2 is SYGVKD. The CDR3 is 16 residues long. Here the CDR3 DNA reads TGTGCCAGCAAATTGGGACGGGGGATCAATAACACTGAAGCTTTCTTT. Its protein is CASKLGRGINNTEAFF.

The sample holds many counts of this clonotype. The chain has TRBV7-2 and TRBJ2-1; the D gene is possibly TRBD1 (6 bases). V lost 3 bases to trimming and J lost 6 bases, with 9 bases between them. This CDR3 has 13 residues. CDR1 is SGHTA, CDR2 FQGNSA, per germline. Here the CDR3 reads CASSFRGGNEQFF. CDR3 nucleotides: TGTGCCAGCAGCTTTCGAGGGGGCAATGAGCAGTTCTTC.

Many counts were recorded for this clonotype. The CDR3 DNA reads as TGTGCCAGCAGTCCCGGACTTCACGGGGAGCTGTTTTTT. This sequence encodes CASSPGLHGELFF. The J gene is TRBJ2-2, the V gene TRBV6-5, with D maybe TRBD2 (5 bases). Trimming cost V 5 bases and J 7 bases, with 11 bases left between them. This CDR3 spans 13 amino acids. Looked up from germline, CDR1 is MNHEY and CDR2 is SVGAGI.

This clonotype was recorded many times. This chain joins TRBV6-5 and TRBJ1-6; D may be TRBD1 (5 bases). This CDR3 spans 17 amino acids. The V and J ends lost 0 bases and 6 bases respectively, with 15 bases between them. Germline V CDR1 and CDR2: MNHEY, SVGAGI. The CDR3 sequence: CASSYSKWAGSNSPLHF. The CDR3 nucleotides are TGTGCCAGCAGTTACTCGAAGTGGGCAGGGAGTAATTCACCCCTCCACTTT.

This clonotype showed up many times. The genes are TRBV19 and TRBJ2-3; tentative D call: TRBD1 (5 bases). The CDR3 length is 16 residues. Germline lookup yields CDR1 LNHDA and CDR2 SQIVND (reference sequence). With 5 bases removed from V and 0 bases from J, the gap between germline ends came to 15 bases. The CDR3 is CASSPGKLWSTDTQYF. The DNA for the CDR3 is TGTGCCAGTAGTCCAGGGAAGTTGTGGAGCACAGATACGCAGTATTTT. The full variable domain, its missing parts supplied by reference TRBV19 and TRBJ2-3, is DGGITQSPKYLFRKEGQNVTLSCEQNLNHDAMYWYRQDPGQGLRLIYYSQIVNDFQKGDIAEGYSVSREKKESFPLTVTSAQKNPTAFYLCASSPGKLWSTDTQYFGPGTRLTVL.

In this sample, this clonotype turned up a few times. J is TRBJ2-4 and V is TRBV25-1; D is ambiguous. Deletions cut 1 base from V and 6 bases from J, with 10 bases between. The germline CDR1 and CDR2 sequences are MGHDK and SYGVNS. This CDR3 is built from 14 residues. The CDR3 sequence is CASSESTAANIQYF. The CDR3 nucleotides read TGTGCCAGCAGTGAATCCACAGCCGCAAACATTCAGTACTTC.

This clonotype was observed many times. This sequence joins TRBV12-3 or TRBV12-4 and TRBJ1-1, with unresolved D. Trimming left V 2 bases short and J 0 bases short, with 7 bases between. There are 14 residues in the CDR3. Here the CDR3 DNA reads TGTGCCAGCAGTTTATTGGCTTTGAACACTGAAGCTTTCTTT. Protein sequence: CASSLLALNTEAFF.

This sequence joins TRBV4-1 and TRBJ2-1, with D perhaps matching TRBD1 or TRBD2 (5 bases each). The CDR3 extends over 15 amino acids. The V end was cut by 4 bases, the J end by 6 bases, with 16 bases between. Germline CDR1 reads MGHRA; CDR2 reads YSYEKL. In nucleotides, the CDR3 is TGCGCCAGCAGCCCGTTGGGGGACGCCCTCAATGAGCAGTTCTTC. As protein: CASSPLGDALNEQFF.

In regard to this clonotype: One junction end disagrees with the germline gene, perhaps due to a read error. V is TRBV18 and J is TRBJ1-2, with a weak D call TRBD1 (6 bases). Germline V gene lookup returns CDR1 KGHSH and CDR2 LQKENI. This CDR3 comprises 15 residues. The CDR3 region is CASSPPHGGQDGYTF. In DNA, the CDR3 is TGTGCCAGCTCTCCACCACATGGGGGCCAGGATGGCTACACCTTC.

This clonotype appeared a few times. The chain recombines TRBV9 with TRBJ1-5; D remains unclear. CDR1 is SGDLS, CDR2 YYNGEE, per germline. The CDR3 is 13 residues long. V was trimmed by 0 bases and J by 6 bases, leaving 7 bases between them. The CDR3 region is CASSVAPSQPQHF. The CDR3 DNA is TGTGCCAGCAGCGTAGCTCCGAGTCAGCCCCAGCATTTT.

This clonotype appeared a few times. V usage is TRBV5-1 and J usage is TRBJ2-2, with D perhaps TRBD2 (6 bases). Per germline, CDR1 SGHRS and CDR2 YFSETQ. V was pared by 8 bases and J by 0 bases, with 14 bases between. The CDR3 contains 15 residues. CDR3 coding DNA: TGCGCCAGTCAACCTGGGGGGACGAACACCGGGGAGCTGTTTTTT. Residues: CASQPGGTNTGELFF.

The sample holds a few counts of this clonotype. J is TRBJ1-1 and V is TRBV5-4, with TRBD1 identical over 9 bases. Per germline, CDR1 SGHNT and CDR2 YYREEE (reference sequence). This CDR3 region has 15 residues. Trimming at V came to 0 bases and at J to 2 bases, leaving 2 bases not matched to a gene. CDR3 sequence: CASSLETGGNTEAFF. CDR3 nucleotides: TGTGCCAGCAGCTTGGAAACAGGGGGCAACACTGAAGCTTTCTTT.

This clonotype was observed a handful of times. The chain combines TRBV28 with TRBJ1-6; 9 nucleotides align to TRBD1. This CDR3 spans 15 amino acids. V shed 6 bases and J 8 bases; nucleotides not matched to a gene: 8. Germline CDR1 reads MDHEN; CDR2 reads SYDVKM. CDR3 residues: CASRQRDRVDSPLHF. The CDR3 DNA is TGTGCCAGCAGGCAAAGGGACAGGGTTGATTCACCCCTCCACTTT.

This clonotype was found many times. J is TRBJ2-5 and V is TRBV7-3; D gene unclear. The CDR3 is 14 amino acids. Germline V gene sequence: CDR1 SGHTA, CDR2 FQGTGA. V shed 2 bases and J shed 5 bases, with 12 bases lying between them. The CDR3 loop reads CASSLRTTRETQYF. CDR3 DNA sequence: TGTGCCAGCAGCTTACGGACCACCAGGGAGACCCAGTACTTC.

This clonotype turned up a few times. The chain employs TRBV29-1 and TRBJ2-7, with 12 bases lining up with TRBD2. Germline V lookup: CDR1 SQVTM, CDR2 ANQGSEA. V shed 7 bases, J shed 1 base, and the junction held 5 bases outside the gene matches. The CDR3 contains 14 residues. The CDR3 DNA reads as TGCAGCGCGACAGGACTAGCGGGGTCCTACGAGCAGTACTTC. This codes for CSATGLAGSYEQYF.

The V call is TRBV6-5, the J call TRBJ2-7, with TRBD1 identical over 7 bases. Germline CDR1 MNHEY, CDR2 SVGAGI. The CDR3 contains 13 residues. With 6 bases clipped from V and 3 bases from J, the junction kept 5 bases outside the gene matches. The CDR3: CASSQGVSYEQYV. The CDR3 DNA follows: TGTGCCAGCAGCCAGGGGGTTAGCTACGAGCAGTACGTC.

This clonotype was seen ten or more times. The chain carries TRBV5-1 and TRBJ2-7; tentatively, D is TRBD2 (8 bases). This CDR3 is built from 15 residues. The V and J ends lost 6 bases and 3 bases respectively, with 19 bases between them. CDR1 SGHRS and CDR2 YFSETQ come from the germline V gene. CDR3 coding DNA: TGCGCCAGCAACAACCCGGGAGGGGGCATCTACGAGCAGTACGTC. Its protein product is CASNNPGGGIYEQYV.

The genes are TRBV6-1 and TRBJ2-2, with D unclear. This CDR3 has 14 residues. V lost 11 bases, J lost 3 bases, and 16 bases lay in between. Germline assignment: CDR1 MNHNS and CDR2 SASEGT. CDR3 sequence (DNA): TGTGCCTCCAGGAGTGGATTGGACACCGGGGAGCTGTTTTTT. Its protein product is CASRSGLDTGELFF.

There are many counts of this clonotype. This sequence joins TRBV5-1 and TRBJ2-1, with D unclear. The ends were cut back, 0 bases at V and 7 bases at J, with 2 bases in the middle. The CDR3 is 11 amino acids. Germline CDR1 and CDR2: SGHRS and YFSETQ. The CDR3 DNA reads as TGCGCCAGCAGCTTGGAGAATGAGCAGTTCTTC. It translates to CASSLENEQFF.

The rearrangement links TRBV5-6 to TRBJ1-1; D is unclear. In germline, CDR1 is SGHDT, CDR2 YYEEEE. V was cut by 1 base and J by 10 bases, with 11 bases left in between. The length of the CDR3 is 12 residues. As DNA, the CDR3 is TGTGCCAGCAGCTTGTTTGGTAGCGGAGCTTTCTTT. It is translated as CASSLFGSGAFF.